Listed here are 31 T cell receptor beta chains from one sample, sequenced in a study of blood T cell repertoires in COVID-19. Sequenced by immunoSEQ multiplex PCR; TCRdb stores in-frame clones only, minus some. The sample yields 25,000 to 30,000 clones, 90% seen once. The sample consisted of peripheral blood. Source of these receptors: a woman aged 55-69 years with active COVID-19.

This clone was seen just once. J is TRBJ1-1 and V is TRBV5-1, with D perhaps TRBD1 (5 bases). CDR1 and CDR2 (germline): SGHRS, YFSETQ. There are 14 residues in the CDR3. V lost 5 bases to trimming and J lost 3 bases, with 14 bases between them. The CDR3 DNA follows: TGCGCCAGCAGACGGGACTCTGGGGACACTGAAGCTTTCTTT. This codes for CASRRDSGDTEAFF.

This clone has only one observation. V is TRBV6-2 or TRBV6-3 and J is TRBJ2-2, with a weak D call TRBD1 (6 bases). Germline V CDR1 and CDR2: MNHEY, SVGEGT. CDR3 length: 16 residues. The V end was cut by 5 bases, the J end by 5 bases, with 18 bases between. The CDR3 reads CASSASTGFWTGELFF. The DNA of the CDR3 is TGTGCCAGCAGTGCATCCACAGGGTTTTGGACCGGGGAGCTGTTTTTT.

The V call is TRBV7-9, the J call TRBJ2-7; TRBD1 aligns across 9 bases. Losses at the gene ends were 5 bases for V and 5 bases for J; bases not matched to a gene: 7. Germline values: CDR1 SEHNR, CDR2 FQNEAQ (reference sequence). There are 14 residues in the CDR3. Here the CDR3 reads CASSLGQGRHEQYF. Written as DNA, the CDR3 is TGTGCCAGCAGCCTGGGACAGGGTAGGCACGAGCAGTACTTC.

The CDR3 DNA reads TGTGCCAGCAGTTACTCGGACACCTACGAGCAGTACTTC. This gives the protein CASSYSDTYEQYF. The rearrangement uses TRBV6-6 and TRBJ2-7; a weak D match, TRBD1 (5 bases). The ends were cut back, 0 bases at V and 2 bases at J, with 5 bases in the middle. The germline V gene has CDR1 MNHNY and CDR2 SVGAGI (reference sequence). The CDR3 contains 13 residues.

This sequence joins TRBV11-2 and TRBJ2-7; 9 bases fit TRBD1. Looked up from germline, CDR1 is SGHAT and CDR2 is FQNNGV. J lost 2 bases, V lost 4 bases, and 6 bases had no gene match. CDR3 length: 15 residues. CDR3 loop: CASSSPRDRAYEQYF. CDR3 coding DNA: TGTGCCAGCAGCTCCCCCCGGGACAGGGCCTACGAGCAGTACTTC. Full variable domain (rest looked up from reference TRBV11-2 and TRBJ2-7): EAGVAQSPRYKIIEKRQSVAFWCNPISGHATLYWYQQILGQGPKLLIQFQNNGVVDDSQLPKDRFSAERLKGVDSTLKIQPAKLEDSAVYLCASSSPRDRAYEQYFGPGTRLTVT.

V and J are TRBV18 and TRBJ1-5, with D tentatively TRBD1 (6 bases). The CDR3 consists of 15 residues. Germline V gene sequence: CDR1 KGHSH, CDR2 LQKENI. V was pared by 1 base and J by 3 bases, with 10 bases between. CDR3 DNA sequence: TGTGCCAGCTCACCACTGACAGGTAACAATCAGCCCCAGCATTTT. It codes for CASSPLTGNNQPQHF.

CDR3 nucleotides: TGTGCCAGCAGTCTTATCAGCGAGCGGGATACGCAGTATTTT. It translates to CASSLISERDTQYF. This chain joins TRBV28 and TRBJ2-3, with D possibly TRBD2 on 5 matching bases. CDR1 and CDR2 from the germline V gene are MDHEN and SYDVKM. V was trimmed by 5 bases and J by 6 bases, leaving 15 bases between them. The CDR3 is made up of 14 amino acids. Based on the CDR3 plus reference TRBV28 and TRBJ2-3, the full variable domain is DVKVTQSSRYLVKRTGEKVFLECVQDMDHENMFWYRQDPGLGLRLIYFSYDVKMKEKGDIPEGYSVSREKKERFSLILESASTNQTSMYLCASSLISERDTQYFGPGTRLTVL.

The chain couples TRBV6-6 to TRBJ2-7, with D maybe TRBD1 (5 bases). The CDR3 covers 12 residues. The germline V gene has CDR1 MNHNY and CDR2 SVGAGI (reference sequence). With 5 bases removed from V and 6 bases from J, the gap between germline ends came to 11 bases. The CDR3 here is CASSGAWGEQYF. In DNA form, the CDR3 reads TGTGCCAGCAGTGGGGCCTGGGGCGAGCAGTACTTC.

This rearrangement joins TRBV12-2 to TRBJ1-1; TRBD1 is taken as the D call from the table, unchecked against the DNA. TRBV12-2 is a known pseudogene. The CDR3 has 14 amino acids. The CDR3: CASRLEGQNTEAFF. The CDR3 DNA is TGTGCAAGTCGCTTAGAGGGACAGAACACTGAAGCTTTCTTT.

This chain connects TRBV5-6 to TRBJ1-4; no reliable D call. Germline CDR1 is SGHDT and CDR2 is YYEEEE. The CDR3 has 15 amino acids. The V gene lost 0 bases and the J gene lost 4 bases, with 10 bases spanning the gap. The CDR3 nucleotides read TGTGCCAGCAGCTTGGCCAGGCAGAATAATGAAAAACTGTTTTTT. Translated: CASSLARQNNEKLFF. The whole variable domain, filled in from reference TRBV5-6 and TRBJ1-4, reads DAGVTQSPTHLIKTRGQQVTLRCSPKSGHDTVSWYQQALGQGPQFIFQYYEEEERQRGNFPDRFSGHQFPNYSSELNVNALLLGDSALYLCASSLARQNNEKLFFGSGTQLSVL.

CDR3 sequence: CSGNRGVDTEAFF. Written as DNA, the CDR3 is TGCAGCGGAAACAGGGGAGTTGACACTGAAGCTTTCTTT. The gene calls are TRBV29-1 and TRBJ1-1; 7 nucleotides align to TRBD1. After removal of 7 bases from V and 3 bases from J, the junction contained 8 bases not matched to a gene. Germline V gene sequence: CDR1 SQVTM, CDR2 ANQGSEA. The CDR3 has 13 residues.

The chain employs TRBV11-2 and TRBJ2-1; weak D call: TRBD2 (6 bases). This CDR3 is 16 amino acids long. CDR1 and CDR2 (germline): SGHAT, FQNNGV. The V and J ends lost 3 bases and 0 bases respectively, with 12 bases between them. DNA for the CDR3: TGTGCCAGCAGCTTCGGCGGAGGGAGCTCCTACAATGAGCAGTTCTTC. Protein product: CASSFGGGSSYNEQFF.

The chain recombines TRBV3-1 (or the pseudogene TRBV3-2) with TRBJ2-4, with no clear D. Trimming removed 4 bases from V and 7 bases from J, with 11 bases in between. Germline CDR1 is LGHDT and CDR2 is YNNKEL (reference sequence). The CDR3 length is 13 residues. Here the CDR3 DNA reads TGTGCCAGCAGCCCAAGCGTCCGTAACATTCAGTACTTC. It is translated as CASSPSVRNIQYF.

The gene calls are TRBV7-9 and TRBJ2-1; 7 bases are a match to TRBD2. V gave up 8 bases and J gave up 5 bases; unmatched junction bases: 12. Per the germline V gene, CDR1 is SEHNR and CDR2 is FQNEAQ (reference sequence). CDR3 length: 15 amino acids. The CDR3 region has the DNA TGTGCCAGCCGGGCCCGGCGGGAGTTCAACAATGAGCAGTTCTTC. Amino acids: CASRARREFNNEQFF.

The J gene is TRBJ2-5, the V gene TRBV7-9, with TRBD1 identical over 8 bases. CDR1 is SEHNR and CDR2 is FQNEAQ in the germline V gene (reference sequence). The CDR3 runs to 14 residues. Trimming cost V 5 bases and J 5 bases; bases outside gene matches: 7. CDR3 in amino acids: CASSTGTGGETQYF. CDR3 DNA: TGTGCCAGCAGCACCGGGACAGGCGGCGAGACCCAGTACTTC.

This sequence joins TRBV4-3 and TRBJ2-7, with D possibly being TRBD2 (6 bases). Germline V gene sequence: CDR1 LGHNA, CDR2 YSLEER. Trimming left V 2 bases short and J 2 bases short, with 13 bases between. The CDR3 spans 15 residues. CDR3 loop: CASSQLGRGTYEQYF. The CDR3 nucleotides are TGCGCCAGCAGCCAACTGGGACGGGGGACCTACGAGCAGTACTTC.

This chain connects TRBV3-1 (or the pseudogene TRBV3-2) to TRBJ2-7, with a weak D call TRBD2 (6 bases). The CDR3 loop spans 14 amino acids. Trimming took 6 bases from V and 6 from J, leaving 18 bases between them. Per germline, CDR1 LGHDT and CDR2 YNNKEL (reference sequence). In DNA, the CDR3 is TGTGCCAGCAGAGCCGGGACTCCCCTAAGCGAGCAGTACTTC. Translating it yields CASRAGTPLSEQYF.

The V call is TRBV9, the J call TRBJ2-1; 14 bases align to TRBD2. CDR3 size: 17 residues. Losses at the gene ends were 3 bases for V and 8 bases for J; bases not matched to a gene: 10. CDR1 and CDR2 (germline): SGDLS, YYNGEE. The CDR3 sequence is CASSETRTSGRRDEQFF. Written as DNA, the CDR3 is TGTGCCAGCAGCGAAACGAGGACTAGCGGGAGGAGGGATGAGCAGTTCTTC. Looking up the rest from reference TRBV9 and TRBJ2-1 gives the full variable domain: DSGVTQTPKHLITATGQRVTLRCSPRSGDLSVYWYQQSLDQGLQFLIQYYNGEERAKGNILERFSAQQFPDLHSELNLSSLELGDSALYFCASSETRTSGRRDEQFFGPGTRLTVL.

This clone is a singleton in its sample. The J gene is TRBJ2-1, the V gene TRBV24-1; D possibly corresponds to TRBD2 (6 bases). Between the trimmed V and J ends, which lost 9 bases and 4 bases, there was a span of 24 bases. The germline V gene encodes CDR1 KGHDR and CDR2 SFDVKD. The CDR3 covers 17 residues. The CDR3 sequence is CATPRGEKRAPYNEQFF. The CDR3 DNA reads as TGTGCCACCCCTCGAGGCGAGAAGCGGGCTCCTTACAATGAGCAGTTCTTC.

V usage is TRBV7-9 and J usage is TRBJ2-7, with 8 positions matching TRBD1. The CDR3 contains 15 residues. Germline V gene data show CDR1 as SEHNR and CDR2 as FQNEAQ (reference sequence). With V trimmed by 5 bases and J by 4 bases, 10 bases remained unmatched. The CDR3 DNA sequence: TGTGCCAGCAGCCGAGGACAGGGTCTCCCGTACGAGCAGTACTTC. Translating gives CASSRGQGLPYEQYF.

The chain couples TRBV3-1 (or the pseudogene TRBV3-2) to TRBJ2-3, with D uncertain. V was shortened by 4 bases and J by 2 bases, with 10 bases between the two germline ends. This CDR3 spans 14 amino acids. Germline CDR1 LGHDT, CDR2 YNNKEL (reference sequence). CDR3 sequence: CASSPRVATDTQYF. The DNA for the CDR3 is TGTGCCAGCAGCCCCCGCGTTGCCACAGATACGCAGTATTTT.

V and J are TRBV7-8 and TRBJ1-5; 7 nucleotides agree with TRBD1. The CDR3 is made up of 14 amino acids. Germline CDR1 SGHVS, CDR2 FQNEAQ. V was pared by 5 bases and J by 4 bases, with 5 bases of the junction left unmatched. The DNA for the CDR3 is TGTGCCAGCAGCCCGACAGGGACTAATCAGCCCCAGCATTTT. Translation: CASSPTGTNQPQHF.

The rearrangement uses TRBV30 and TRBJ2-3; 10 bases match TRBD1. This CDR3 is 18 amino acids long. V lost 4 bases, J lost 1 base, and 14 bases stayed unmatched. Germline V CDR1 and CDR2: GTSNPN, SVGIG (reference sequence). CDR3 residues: CAWTSRDRGWDGTDTQYF. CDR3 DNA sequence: TGTGCCTGGACTTCCCGGGACAGGGGTTGGGACGGCACAGATACGCAGTATTTT.

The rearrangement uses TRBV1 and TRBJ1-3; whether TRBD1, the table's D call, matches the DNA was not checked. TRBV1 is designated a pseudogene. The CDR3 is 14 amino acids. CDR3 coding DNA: TGCACCAGAGCCCCAGAAACAGGCGGAAACACCATATATTTT. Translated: CTRAPETGGNTIYF.

The CDR3 region is CASSPSPIGVQFF. CDR3 coding DNA: TGTGCCAGCAGCCCTTCACCGATCGGGGTTCAGTTCTTC. V and J are TRBV9 and TRBJ2-1, with D perhaps matching TRBD2 (5 bases). Trimming pared 4 bases from V and 13 bases from J, leaving 18 bases between. Germline V gene sequence: CDR1 SGDLS, CDR2 YYNGEE. The CDR3 runs 13 residues.

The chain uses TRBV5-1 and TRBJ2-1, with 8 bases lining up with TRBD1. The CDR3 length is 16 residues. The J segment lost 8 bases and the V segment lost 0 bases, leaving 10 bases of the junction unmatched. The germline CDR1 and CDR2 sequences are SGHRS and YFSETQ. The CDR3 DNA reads TGCGCCAGCAGCTTGGGAACTTTGGGGACAGGCGATGAGCAGTTCTTC. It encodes CASSLGTLGTGDEQFF.

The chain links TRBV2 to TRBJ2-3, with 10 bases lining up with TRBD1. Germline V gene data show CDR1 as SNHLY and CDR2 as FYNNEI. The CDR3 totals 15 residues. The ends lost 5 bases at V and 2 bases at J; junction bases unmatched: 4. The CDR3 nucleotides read TGTGCCAGCAGTAGGGACAGGGGATTCACAGATACGCAGTATTTT. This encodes CASSRDRGFTDTQYF.

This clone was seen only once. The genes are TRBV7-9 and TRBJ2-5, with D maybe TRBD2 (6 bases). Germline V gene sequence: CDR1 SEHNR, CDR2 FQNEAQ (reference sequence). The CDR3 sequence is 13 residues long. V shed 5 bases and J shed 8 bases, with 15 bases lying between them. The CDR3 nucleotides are TGTGCCAGCAGCCTAATGGAGGGAGCAACCCAGTACTTC. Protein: CASSLMEGATQYF.

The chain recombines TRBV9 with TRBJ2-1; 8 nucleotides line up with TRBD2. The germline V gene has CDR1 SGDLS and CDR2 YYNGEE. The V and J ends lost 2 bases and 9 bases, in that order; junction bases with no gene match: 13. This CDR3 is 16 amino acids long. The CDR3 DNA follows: TGTGCCAGCAGCGTTAGTGGTAGCGGGAACTCGGTTGAGCAGTTCTTC. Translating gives CASSVSGSGNSVEQFF.

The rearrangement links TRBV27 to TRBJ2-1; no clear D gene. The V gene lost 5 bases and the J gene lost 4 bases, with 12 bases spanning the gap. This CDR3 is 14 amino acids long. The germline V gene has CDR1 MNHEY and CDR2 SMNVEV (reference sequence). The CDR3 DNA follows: TGTGCCAGCAGTCTGGGCAAGGCTTACAATGAGCAGTTCTTC. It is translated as CASSLGKAYNEQFF.

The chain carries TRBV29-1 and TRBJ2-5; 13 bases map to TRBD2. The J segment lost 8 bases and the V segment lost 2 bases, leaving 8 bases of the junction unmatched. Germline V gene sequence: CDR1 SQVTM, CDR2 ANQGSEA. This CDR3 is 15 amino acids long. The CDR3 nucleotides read TGCAGCGTTGAAATTGGGACTAGCGGGGTGGTAACCCAGTACTTC. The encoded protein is CSVEIGTSGVVTQYF.